The 17 T cell receptor beta chains below all came from one sample that was sequenced in a study of T-cell memory formation after mild COVID-19. Each CDR3 protein gets one entry after TCRdb re-called the 5' RACE reads with MiXCR. Among hundreds of thousands of distinct CDR3 sequences listed, under 20% were seen once. What was sequenced was PBMCs or a T cell subset sorted from them (not recorded which). The receptors stem from an adult woman who had mild COVID-19 (a few samples of this study predate the infection). Cell type and time point are not known.

The table lists this clonotype with a few counts. The chain links TRBV7-3 to TRBJ2-3, with TRBD2 matching 9 bases. The J segment lost 4 bases and the V segment lost 4 bases, leaving 12 bases of the junction unmatched. The CDR3 is made up of 17 amino acids. Germline CDR1 reads SGHTA; CDR2 reads FQGTGA. In DNA form, the CDR3 reads TGTGCCAGCAGCTCGCAAGGGCGGGGGGGCGTGGCAGATACGCAGTATTTT. This gives the protein CASSSQGRGGVADTQYF. The full variable domain, its missing parts supplied by reference TRBV7-3 and TRBJ2-3, is GAGVSQTPSNKVTEKGKYVELRCDPISGHTALYWYRQSLGQGPEFLIYFQGTGAADDSGLPNDRFFAVRPEGSVSTLKIQRTERGDSAVYLCASSSQGRGGVADTQYFGPGTRLTVL.

V gene TRBV7-9 combines with J gene TRBJ2-1, with 10 positions matching TRBD1. V shed 4 bases and J 8 bases; nucleotides not matched to a gene: 11. Germline lookup yields CDR1 SEHNR and CDR2 FQNEAQ (reference sequence). This CDR3 has 16 amino acids. The CDR3 DNA sequence: TGTGCCAGCAGCTATTCACCGGGACAGGGGATAGATGAGCAGTTCTTC. This gives the protein CASSYSPGQGIDEQFF.

The rearrangement joins TRBV15 to TRBJ2-1; possibly TRBD2 for D (6 bases). V dropped 0 bases and J dropped 0 bases, with 9 bases sitting between them. The germline gives CDR1 LNHNV, CDR2 YYDKDF (reference sequence). This CDR3 is 16 amino acids long. The CDR3 DNA sequence: TGTGCCACCAGCAGAGAGGGGGGTGACTCCTACAATGAGCAGTTCTTC. Its translation: CATSREGGDSYNEQFF.

This rearrangement joins TRBV15 to TRBJ2-7, with D unresolved. CDR3 length: 15 amino acids. CDR1 LNHNV and CDR2 YYDKDF come from the germline V gene (reference sequence). V was shortened by 0 bases and J by 1 base, with 10 bases between the two germline ends. The CDR3, as DNA: TGTGCCACCAGCAGAGATCCCAGCACATCCTACGAGCAGTACTTC. Translation: CATSRDPSTSYEQYF.

This clonotype was counted a few times. V gene TRBV7-8 combines with J gene TRBJ1-5, with TRBD1 matching over 7 bases. The trim removed 6 bases at V and 3 bases at J, leaving 8 bases unmatched. The CDR3 is 15 amino acids. Germline lookup yields CDR1 SGHVS and CDR2 FQNEAQ. CDR3: CASRRDRSFNQPQHF. In DNA, the CDR3 is TGTGCCAGCAGGAGGGACAGATCCTTCAATCAGCCCCAGCATTTT.

There are a few counts of this clonotype. The chain carries TRBV5-1 and TRBJ1-1; D is ambiguous. Germline lookup yields CDR1 SGHRS and CDR2 YFSETQ. The V end was cut by 1 base, the J end by 3 bases, with 16 bases between. CDR3 length: 16 amino acids. The CDR3 loop is CASSLSGVRPDTEAFF. In DNA form, the CDR3 reads TGCGCCAGCAGCTTGTCGGGAGTGCGTCCCGACACTGAAGCTTTCTTT.

CDR3 in amino acids: CSARDLTEGYTF. CDR3 DNA: TGCAGTGCTAGAGATCTAACAGAAGGCTACACCTTC. The chain combines TRBV20-1 with TRBJ1-2, with no clear D. Looked up from germline, CDR1 is DFQATT and CDR2 is SNEGSKA (reference sequence). Trimming removed 0 bases from V and 8 bases from J, with 10 bases in between. There are 12 residues in the CDR3.

Only a few counts were recorded for this clonotype. The chain is built from TRBV14 and TRBJ2-7; 8 bases match TRBD2. The V gene's germline CDR1 is SGHDN and CDR2 FVKESK. This CDR3 has 15 residues. J was trimmed by 5 bases and V by 3 bases; bases with no gene match: 9. In DNA, the CDR3 is TGTGCCAGCAGCCATTCGCGGGAGGATATGGACGAGCAGTACTTC. The encoded protein is CASSHSREDMDEQYF.

This clonotype has a handful of counts. The rearrangement joins TRBV7-2 to TRBJ2-7, with no clear D. The CDR3 contains 13 residues. The germline V gene has CDR1 SGHTA and CDR2 FQGNSA. Trimming removed 3 bases at V and 6 bases at J, with 12 bases between. The DNA of the CDR3 is TGTGCCAGCAGCTTCTATACAATGGGCGAGCAGTACTTC. As protein: CASSFYTMGEQYF.

The V call is TRBV20-1, the J call TRBJ2-3, with D perhaps matching TRBD1 or TRBD2 (5 bases each). Trimming removed 0 bases from V and 11 bases from J, with 9 bases in between. The CDR3 has 11 residues. The V gene's germline CDR1 is DFQATT and CDR2 SNEGSKA (reference sequence). The CDR3 reads CSARDKGRQYF. In nucleotides, the CDR3 is TGCAGTGCTAGAGATAAGGGGAGGCAGTATTTT.

This clonotype showed up just a few times. The CDR3 nucleotides are TGCAGTGCTACCGGGGAACAGGGGTCCTATAATTCACCCCTCCACTTT. Translation gives CSATGEQGSYNSPLHF. The V gene is TRBV20-1, the J gene TRBJ1-6; 7 positions match TRBD1. The CDR3 contains 16 residues. V was clipped by 4 bases and J by 1 base; unmatched bases: 7. The V gene's germline CDR1 is DFQATT and CDR2 SNEGSKA (reference sequence).

This clonotype was found once. V is TRBV5-1 and J is TRBJ1-5; 8 positions match TRBD1. With 0 bases clipped from V and 4 bases from J, the junction kept 15 bases outside the gene matches. CDR3 length: 19 amino acids. From germline, CDR1 is SGHRS and CDR2 YFSETQ. The CDR3 bases are TGCGCCAGCAGCTTGGAAAGGGAGACAGGGGAGCTCCGTAATCAGCCCCAGCATTTT. Protein: CASSLERETGELRNQPQHF. Filled out from reference TRBV5-1 and TRBJ1-5, the complete variable domain reads KAGVTQTPRYLIKTRGQQVTLSCSPISGHRSVSWYQQTPGQGLQFLFEYFSETQRNKGNFPGRFSGRQFSNSRSEMNVSTLELGDSALYLCASSLERETGELRNQPQHFGDGTRLSIL.

The J gene is TRBJ1-2, the V gene TRBV6-5; no reliable D call. The CDR3 totals 13 residues. V lost 6 bases, J lost 6 bases, and 14 bases lay in between. Germline V gene data show CDR1 as MNHEY and CDR2 as SVGAGI. The CDR3 DNA follows: TGTGCCAGCAGACGGGCTGCCGAGGATGGCTACACCTTC. Translated: CASRRAAEDGYTF.

This clonotype came up a few times. The rearrangement uses TRBV18 and TRBJ2-3; D is uncertain. Germline assignment: CDR1 KGHSH and CDR2 LQKENI. The CDR3 covers 13 residues. The ends were cut back, 3 bases at V and 5 bases at J, with 9 bases in the middle. CDR3 protein: CASSPGDRDTQYF. The CDR3 bases are TGTGCCAGCTCACCTGGAGATAGAGATACGCAGTATTTT.

This rearrangement joins TRBV5-5 to TRBJ2-6; D not resolved. Trimming took 4 bases from V and 3 from J, leaving 8 bases between them. CDR3 length equals 14 residues. Germline V gene data show CDR1 as SGHKS and CDR2 as YYEKEE (reference sequence). CDR3 region: CASSQPGGANVLTF. The CDR3 region has the DNA TGTGCCAGCAGCCAACCTGGTGGGGCCAACGTCCTGACTTTC.

The rearrangement joins TRBV12-3 or TRBV12-4 to TRBJ2-7; TRBD2 aligns across 15 bases. The CDR3 extends over 15 amino acids. Trimming removed 6 bases from V and 9 bases from J; junction bases left unmatched: 9. The CDR3 protein is CASSPQGLAGGTQYF. DNA of the CDR3: TGTGCCAGCAGCCCCCAGGGACTAGCGGGAGGAACGCAGTACTTC.

This clonotype has a handful of counts. The chain employs TRBV27 and TRBJ1-5, with 7 bases aligning to TRBD1. Germline-derived CDR1 and CDR2 are MNHEY and SMNVEV (reference sequence). V dropped 1 base and J dropped 7; count of bases not matched to a gene: 7. The CDR3 sequence is 15 residues long. CDR3 sequence (DNA): TGTGCCAGCAGTTTATTCGGACAGGTGGCACAGCCCCAGCATTTT. This encodes CASSLFGQVAQPQHF.